What follows are 3 T cell receptor beta chains derived from one specimen sequenced in a study of T cells in Graves' hyperthyroidism and ophthalmopathy. Amplification of TCR beta CDR3 regions used RNA as the template. TCR CDR3 regions were first amplified by RT-PCR with HTBI primers. TCRdb independently ran MiXCR on the multiplex PCR reads; one entry per CDR3 protein. This table has 530,000 or so distinct CDR3 sequences, 17% appearing once. Sequenced sample: blood. The receptors here all came from a woman aged 18 to 35 with Graves' ophthalmopathy.

For this clonotype: Given a much more abundant clone one base away, this may be a read error. This chain joins TRBV20-1 and TRBJ1-5; TRBD1 aligns across 7 bases. V shed 3 bases and J 6 bases; nucleotides not matched to a gene: 8. Germline lookup yields CDR1 DFQATT and CDR2 SNEGSKA (reference sequence). The CDR3 is 14 residues long. For the CDR3, the DNA is TGCAGTGCTAGGATACAGGGGTGCGCTCAGCCCCAGCATTTT. Residues: CSARIQGCAQPQHF.

This clonotype was seen repeatedly, ten times or more. The chain is built from TRBV28 and TRBJ1-1, with 7 positions matching TRBD1. The CDR3 length is 14 residues. V lost 2 bases, J lost 5 bases, and 5 bases stayed unmatched. Germline CDR1 reads MDHEN; CDR2 reads SYDVKM. The CDR3 sequence is CASSLMAGGTEAFF. The CDR3 DNA reads as TGTGCCAGCAGTTTAATGGCAGGGGGGACTGAAGCTTTCTTT.

There are many counts of this clonotype. The chain links TRBV20-1 to TRBJ2-3, with a weak D call TRBD1 (6 bases). This CDR3 has 15 amino acids. Germline assignment: CDR1 DFQATT and CDR2 SNEGSKA (reference sequence). Between the trimmed V and J ends, which lost 4 bases and 2 bases, there was a span of 16 bases. The CDR3, as DNA: TGCAGTGCTACATTGGACAGTTTCCCCACAGATACGCAGTATTTT. The encoded protein is CSATLDSFPTDTQYF.